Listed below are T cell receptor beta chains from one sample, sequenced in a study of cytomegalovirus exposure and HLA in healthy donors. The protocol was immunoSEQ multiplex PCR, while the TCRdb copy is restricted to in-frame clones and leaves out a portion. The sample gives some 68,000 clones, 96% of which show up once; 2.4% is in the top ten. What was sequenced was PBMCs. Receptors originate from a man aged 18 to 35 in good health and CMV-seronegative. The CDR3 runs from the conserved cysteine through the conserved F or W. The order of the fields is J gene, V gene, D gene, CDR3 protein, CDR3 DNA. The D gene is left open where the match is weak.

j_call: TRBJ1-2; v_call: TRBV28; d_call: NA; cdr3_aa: CASSVSDYNYGYTF; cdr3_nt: TGTGCCAGCAGTGTCAGCGATTACAACTATGGCTACACCTTC
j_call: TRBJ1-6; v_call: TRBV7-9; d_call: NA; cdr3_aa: CASSPGFTNSPLHF; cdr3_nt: TGTGCCAGCAGCCCAGGGTTCACGAATTCACCCCTCCACTTT
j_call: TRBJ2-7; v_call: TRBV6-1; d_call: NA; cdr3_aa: CASSETGGTYEQYF; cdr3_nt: TGTGCCAGCAGTGAAACAGGAGGGACCTACGAGCAGTACTTC
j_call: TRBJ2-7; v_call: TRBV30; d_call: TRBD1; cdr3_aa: CAWSRGQGASEQYF; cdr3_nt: TGTGCCTGGAGCAGGGGACAGGGAGCCAGCGAGCAGTACTTC
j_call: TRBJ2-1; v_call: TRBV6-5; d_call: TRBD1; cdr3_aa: CASSPGGLYNEQFF; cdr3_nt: TGTGCCAGCAGTCCAGGGGGCCTCTACAATGAGCAGTTCTTC
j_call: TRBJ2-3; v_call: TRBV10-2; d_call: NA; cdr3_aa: CASSEGSGVGFTDTQYF; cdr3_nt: TGCGCCAGCAGTGAGGGGTCAGGGGTGGGTTTCACAGATACGCAGTATTTT
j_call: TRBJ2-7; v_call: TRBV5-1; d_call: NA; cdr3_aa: CASSSQGTDEQYF; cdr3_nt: TGCGCCAGCAGCTCACAGGGTACCGACGAGCAGTACTTC
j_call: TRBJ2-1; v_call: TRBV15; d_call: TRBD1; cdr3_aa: CATSNRDRGANEQFF; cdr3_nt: TGTGCCACCAGCAACCGGGACAGGGGAGCCAATGAGCAGTTCTTC
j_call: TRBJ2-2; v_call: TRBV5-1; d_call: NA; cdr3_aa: CASSSETGELFF; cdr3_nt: TGCGCCAGCAGCTCAGAAACCGGGGAGCTGTTTTTT
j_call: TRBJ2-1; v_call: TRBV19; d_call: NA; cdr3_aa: CASSSTYIYNEQFF; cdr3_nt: TGTGCCAGTAGTTCCACCTATATCTACAATGAGCAGTTCTTC
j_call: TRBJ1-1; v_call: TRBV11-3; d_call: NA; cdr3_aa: CASSYILNTEAFF; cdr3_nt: TGTGCCAGCAGCTACATCCTGAACACTGAAGCTTTCTTT
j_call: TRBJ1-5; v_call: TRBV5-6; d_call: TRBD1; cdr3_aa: CASSLKVPGQGADQPQHF; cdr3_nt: TGTGCCAGCAGCTTAAAGGTCCCGGGACAGGGGGCGGATCAGCCCCAGCATTTT
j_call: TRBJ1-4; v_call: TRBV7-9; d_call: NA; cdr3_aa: CASSSTTGSWEKLFF; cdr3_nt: TGTGCCAGCAGCTCGACAACAGGGTCGTGGGAAAAACTGTTTTTT
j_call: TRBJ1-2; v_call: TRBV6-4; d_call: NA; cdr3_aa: CASSDSIGGYGYTF; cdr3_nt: TGTGCCAGCAGTGACTCGATAGGGGGCTATGGCTACACCTTC
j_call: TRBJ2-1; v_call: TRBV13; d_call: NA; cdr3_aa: CASSLFSGDNEQFF; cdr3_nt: TGTGCCAGCAGCTTATTCTCAGGGGACAATGAGCAGTTCTTC
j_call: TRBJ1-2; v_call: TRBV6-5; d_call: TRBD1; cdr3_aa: CASSGDRANYGYTF; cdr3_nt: TGTGCCAGCAGCGGGGACAGGGCAAACTATGGCTACACCTTC
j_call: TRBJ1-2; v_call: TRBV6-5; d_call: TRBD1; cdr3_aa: CASSKGQGDYGYTF; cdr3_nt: TGTGCCAGCAGCAAGGGACAGGGGGACTATGGCTACACCTTC
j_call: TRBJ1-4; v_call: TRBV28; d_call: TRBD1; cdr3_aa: CASSLLTGVFEKLFF; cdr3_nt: TGTGCCAGCAGTTTACTGACAGGGGTGTTTGAAAAACTGTTTTTT
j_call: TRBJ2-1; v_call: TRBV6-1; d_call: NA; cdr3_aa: CASSTGLSSYNEQFF; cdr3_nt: TGTGCCAGCAGTACAGGGTTAAGCTCCTACAATGAGCAGTTCTTC
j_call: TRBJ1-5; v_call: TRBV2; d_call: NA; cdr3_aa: CASSEGWGRGQPQHF; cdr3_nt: TGTGCCAGCAGTGAGGGTTGGGGCAGGGGTCAGCCCCAGCATTTT
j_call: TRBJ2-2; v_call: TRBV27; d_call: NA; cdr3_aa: CASKLRTVNTGELFF; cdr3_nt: TGTGCCAGCAAACTCAGGACAGTGAACACCGGGGAGCTGTTTTTT
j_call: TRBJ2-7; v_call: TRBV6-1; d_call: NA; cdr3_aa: CASSEPPIYEQYF; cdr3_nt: TGTGCCAGCAGTGAACCCCCTATCTACGAGCAGTACTTC
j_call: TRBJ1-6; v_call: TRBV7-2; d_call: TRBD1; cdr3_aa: CASSRTGSSYNSPLHF; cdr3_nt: TGTGCCAGCAGCCGGACAGGGAGCTCCTATAATTCACCCCTCCACTTT
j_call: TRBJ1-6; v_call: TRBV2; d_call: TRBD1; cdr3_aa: CASTDRGHNSPLHF; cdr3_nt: TGTGCCAGCACCGACAGGGGGCATAATTCACCCCTCCACTTT
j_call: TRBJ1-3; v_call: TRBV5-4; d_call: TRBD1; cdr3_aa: CASSPGTGAFGNTIYF; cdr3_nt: TGTGCCAGCAGCCCGGGGACAGGGGCTTTTGGAAACACCATATATTTT
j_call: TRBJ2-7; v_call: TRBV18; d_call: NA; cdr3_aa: CASSPGRSSYEQYF; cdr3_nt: TGTGCCAGCTCACCGGGGCGGAGCTCCTACGAGCAGTACTTC